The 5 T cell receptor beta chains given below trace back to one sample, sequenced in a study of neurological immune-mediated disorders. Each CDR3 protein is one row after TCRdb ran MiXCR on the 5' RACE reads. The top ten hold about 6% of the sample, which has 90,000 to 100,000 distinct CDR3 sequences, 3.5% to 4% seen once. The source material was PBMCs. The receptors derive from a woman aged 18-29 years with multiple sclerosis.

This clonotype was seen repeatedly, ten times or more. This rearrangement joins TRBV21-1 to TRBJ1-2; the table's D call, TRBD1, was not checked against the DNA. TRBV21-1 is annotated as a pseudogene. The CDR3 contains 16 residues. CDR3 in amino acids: CASSNVRDRGLKGYTF. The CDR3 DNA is TGTGCCAGCAGCAACGTCCGGGACAGGGGTCTGAAAGGCTACACCTTC.

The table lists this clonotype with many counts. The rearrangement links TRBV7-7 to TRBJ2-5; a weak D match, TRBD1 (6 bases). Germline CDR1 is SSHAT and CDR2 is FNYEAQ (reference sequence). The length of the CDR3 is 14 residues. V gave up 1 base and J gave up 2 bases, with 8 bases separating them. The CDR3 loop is CASSLDRDQETQYF. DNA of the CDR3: TGTGCCAGCAGCTTAGACAGGGATCAAGAGACCCAGTACTTC.

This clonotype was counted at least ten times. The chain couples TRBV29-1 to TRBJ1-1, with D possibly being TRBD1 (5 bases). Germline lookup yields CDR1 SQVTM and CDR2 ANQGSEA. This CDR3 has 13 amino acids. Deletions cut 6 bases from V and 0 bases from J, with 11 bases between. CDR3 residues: CSVTGPLNTEAFF. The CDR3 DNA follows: TGCAGCGTAACGGGACCGCTGAACACTGAAGCTTTCTTT. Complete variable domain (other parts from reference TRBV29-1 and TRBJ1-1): SAVISQKPSRDICQRGTSLTIQCQVDSQVTMMFWYRQQPGQSLTLIATANQGSEATYESGFVIDKFPISRPNLTFSTLTVSNMSPEDSSIYLCSVTGPLNTEAFFGQGTRLTVV.

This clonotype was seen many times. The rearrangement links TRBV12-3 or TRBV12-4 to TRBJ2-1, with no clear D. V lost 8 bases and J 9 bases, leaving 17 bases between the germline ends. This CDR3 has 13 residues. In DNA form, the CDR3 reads TGTGCCAGCTCCTTCGCCGGGTCCGGTGAGCAGTTCTTC. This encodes CASSFAGSGEQFF.

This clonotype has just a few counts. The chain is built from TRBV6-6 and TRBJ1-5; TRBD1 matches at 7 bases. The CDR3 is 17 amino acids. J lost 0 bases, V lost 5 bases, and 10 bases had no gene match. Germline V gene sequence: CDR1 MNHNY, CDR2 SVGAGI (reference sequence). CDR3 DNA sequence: TGTGCCAGCAGTAAACATAGACAGGGAACTAGCAATCAGCCCCAGCATTTT. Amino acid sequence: CASSKHRQGTSNQPQHF.